Described below is a single T cell receptor beta chain sequence and its context. The antigen remains unidentified. The rectum was sampled with one to two pinch biopsies at colonoscopy. The table came from immunoSEQ multiplex PCR; TCRdb's copy has only in-frame clones and leaves some out. The sample consists of 30,000 to 45,000 clones, 55% to 85% of them appearing once. Deletions cut 1 base from V and 6 bases from J, with 18 bases between. The CDR3 sequence is 16 residues long. Germline V gene sequence: CDR1 MNHNS, CDR2 SASEGT. This entry comes from a study of pediatric ulcerative colitis. Study-wide findings and caveats: Acute severe colitis showed lower rectal diversity from clonal expansions.

The clonotype was recovered from a boy between 10 and 17 years old with moderate ulcerative colitis. The gene calls are TRBV6-1 and TRBJ1-1; unclear D gene. The sequenced material came from gut tissue. DNA for the CDR3: TGTGCCAGCAGTGAAGAGGAGGGTACGGGTTTCGCTGAAGCTTTCTTT. Its protein is CASSEEEGTGFAEAFF.